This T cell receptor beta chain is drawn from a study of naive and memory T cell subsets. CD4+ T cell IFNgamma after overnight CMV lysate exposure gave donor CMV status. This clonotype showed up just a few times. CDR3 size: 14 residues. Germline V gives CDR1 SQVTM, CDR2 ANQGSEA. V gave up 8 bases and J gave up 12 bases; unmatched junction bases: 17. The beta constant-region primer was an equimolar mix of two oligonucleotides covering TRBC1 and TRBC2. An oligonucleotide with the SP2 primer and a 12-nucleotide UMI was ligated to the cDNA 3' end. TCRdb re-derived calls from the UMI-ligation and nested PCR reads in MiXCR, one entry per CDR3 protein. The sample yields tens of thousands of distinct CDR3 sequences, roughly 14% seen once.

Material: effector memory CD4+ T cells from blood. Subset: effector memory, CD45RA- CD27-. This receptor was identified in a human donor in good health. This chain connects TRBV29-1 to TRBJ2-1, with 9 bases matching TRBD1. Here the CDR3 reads CSTPGQGSIGGQFF. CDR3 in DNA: TGCAGCACCCCGGGACAGGGATCAATTGGAGGGCAGTTCTTC.